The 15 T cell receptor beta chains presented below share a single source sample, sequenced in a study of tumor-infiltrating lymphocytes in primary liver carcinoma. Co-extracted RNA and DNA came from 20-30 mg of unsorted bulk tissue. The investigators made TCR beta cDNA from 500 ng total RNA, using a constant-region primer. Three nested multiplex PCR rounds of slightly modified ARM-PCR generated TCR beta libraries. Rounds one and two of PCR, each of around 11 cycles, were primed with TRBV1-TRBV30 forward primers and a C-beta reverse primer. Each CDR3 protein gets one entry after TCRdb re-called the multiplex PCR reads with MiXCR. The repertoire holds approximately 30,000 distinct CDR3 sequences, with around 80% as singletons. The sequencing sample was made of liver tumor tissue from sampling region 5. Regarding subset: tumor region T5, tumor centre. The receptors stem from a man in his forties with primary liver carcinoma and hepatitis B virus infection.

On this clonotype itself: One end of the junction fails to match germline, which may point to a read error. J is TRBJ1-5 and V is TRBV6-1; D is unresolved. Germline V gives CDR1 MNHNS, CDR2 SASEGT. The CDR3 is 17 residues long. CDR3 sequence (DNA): TGTGCAAGCAGTGAAACCCGACAAGGAACAATCAATCAGCCCCAGCATTTT. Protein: CASSETRQGTINQPQHF.

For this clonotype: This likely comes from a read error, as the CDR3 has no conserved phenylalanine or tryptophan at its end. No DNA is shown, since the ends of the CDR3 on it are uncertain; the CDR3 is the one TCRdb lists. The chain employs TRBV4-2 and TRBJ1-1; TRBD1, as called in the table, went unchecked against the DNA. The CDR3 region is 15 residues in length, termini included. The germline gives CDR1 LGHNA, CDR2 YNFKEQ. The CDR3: CASSRMDRENTEVFL.

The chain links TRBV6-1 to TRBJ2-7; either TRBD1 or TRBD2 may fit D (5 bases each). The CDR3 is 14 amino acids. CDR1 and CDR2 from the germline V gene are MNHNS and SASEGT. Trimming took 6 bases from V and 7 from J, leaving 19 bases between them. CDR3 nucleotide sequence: TGTGCCAGCAGCTTGTCTAGCTTGGGGCATGAGCAGTACTTC. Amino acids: CASSLSSLGHEQYF.

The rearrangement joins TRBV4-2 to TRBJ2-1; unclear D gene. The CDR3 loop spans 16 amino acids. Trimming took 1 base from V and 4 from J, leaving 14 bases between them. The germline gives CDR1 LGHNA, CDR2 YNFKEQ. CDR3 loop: CASSQGPILTYNEQFF. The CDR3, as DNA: TGTGCCAGCAGCCAAGGCCCGATACTAACGTACAATGAGCAGTTCTTC.

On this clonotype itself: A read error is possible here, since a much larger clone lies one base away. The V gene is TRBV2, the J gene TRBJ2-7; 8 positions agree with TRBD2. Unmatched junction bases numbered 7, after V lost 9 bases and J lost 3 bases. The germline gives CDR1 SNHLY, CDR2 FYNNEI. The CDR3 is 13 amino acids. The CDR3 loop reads CARDPGGLYEQYF. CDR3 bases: TGTGCCAGAGATCCGGGAGGGCTCTACGAGCAGTACTTC.

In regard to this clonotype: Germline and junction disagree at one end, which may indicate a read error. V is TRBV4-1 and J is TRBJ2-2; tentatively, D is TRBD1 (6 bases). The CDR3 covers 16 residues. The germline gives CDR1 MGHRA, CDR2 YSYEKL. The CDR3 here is CASNQDARGTTGELFF. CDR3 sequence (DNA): TGCGCCAGCAACCAAGATGCTAGGGGGACAACCGGGGAGCTGTTTTTT.

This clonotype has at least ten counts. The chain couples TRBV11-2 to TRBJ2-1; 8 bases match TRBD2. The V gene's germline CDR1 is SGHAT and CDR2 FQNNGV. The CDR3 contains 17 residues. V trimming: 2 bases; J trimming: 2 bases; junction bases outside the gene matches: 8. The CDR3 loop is CASSLTVGGGTYNEQFF. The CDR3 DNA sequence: TGTGCCAGCAGCTTAACGGTCGGGGGGGGTACCTACAATGAGCAGTTCTTC.

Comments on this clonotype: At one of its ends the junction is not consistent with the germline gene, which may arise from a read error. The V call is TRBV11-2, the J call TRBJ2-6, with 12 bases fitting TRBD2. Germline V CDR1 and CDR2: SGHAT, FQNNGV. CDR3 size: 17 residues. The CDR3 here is CGSTLLAGGPGANVLTF. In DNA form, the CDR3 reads TGTGGCAGCACCCTACTAGCGGGAGGACCTGGGGCCAACGTCCTGACTTTC.

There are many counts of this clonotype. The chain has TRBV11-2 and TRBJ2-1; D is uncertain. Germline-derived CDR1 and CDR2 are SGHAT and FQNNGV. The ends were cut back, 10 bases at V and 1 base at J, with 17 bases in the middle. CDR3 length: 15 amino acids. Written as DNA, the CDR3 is TGTGCCACCGGGCAAGACCAGCCATCCTACAATGAGCAGTTCTTC. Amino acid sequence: CATGQDQPSYNEQFF.

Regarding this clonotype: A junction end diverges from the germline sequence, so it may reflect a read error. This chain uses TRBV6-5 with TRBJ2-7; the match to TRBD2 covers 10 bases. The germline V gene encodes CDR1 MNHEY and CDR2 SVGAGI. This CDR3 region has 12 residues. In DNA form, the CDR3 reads TGTGCCAGCAGTCCTAGCGGGAGAGAGCAGTTTTTC. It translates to CASSPSGREQFF.

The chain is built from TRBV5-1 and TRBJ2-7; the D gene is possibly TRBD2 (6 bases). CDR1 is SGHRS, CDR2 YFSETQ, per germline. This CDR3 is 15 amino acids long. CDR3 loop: CATSPWGGITYEQYF. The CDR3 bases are TGCGCAACCAGCCCCTGGGGCGGGATCACCTACGAGCAGTACTTC.

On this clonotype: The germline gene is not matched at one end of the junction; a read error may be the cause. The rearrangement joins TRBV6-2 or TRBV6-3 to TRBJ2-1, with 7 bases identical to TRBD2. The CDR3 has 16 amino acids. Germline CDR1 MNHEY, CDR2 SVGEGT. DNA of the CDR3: TGTGCCAGCAATGCCTGGGGGAGCGGGAAGGTCAATGTGCAGTTCTTC. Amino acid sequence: CASNAWGSGKVNVQFF.

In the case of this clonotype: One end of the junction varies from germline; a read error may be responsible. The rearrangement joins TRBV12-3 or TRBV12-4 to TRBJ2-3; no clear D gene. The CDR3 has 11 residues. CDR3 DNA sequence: TGTACCAGCAGCTCCCCGGCTGGGCAGTATTTT. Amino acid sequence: CTSSSPAGQYF.

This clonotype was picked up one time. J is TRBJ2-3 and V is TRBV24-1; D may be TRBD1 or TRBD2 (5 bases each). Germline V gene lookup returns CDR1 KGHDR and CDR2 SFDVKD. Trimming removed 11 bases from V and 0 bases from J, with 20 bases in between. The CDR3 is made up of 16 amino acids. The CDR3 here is CANGDFGRESTDTQYF. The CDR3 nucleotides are TGTGCCAACGGTGATTTTGGCAGGGAGAGCACAGATACGCAGTATTTT.

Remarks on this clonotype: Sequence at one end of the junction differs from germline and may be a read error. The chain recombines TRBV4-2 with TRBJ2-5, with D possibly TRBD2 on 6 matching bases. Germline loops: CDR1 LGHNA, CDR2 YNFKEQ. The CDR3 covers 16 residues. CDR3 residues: CVSSQEQSAVGEAQYF. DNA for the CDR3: TGTGTCAGCAGCCAAGAACAGTCGGCAGTGGGGGAGGCCCAGTACTTC.